The clone carrying this TCR beta chain was observed at least ten times. TCRdb reprocessed the RT-PCR reads via MiXCR and lists one record per CDR3 protein. This table holds fewer than 500,000 distinct CDR3 sequences, 16% found once. This sample is drawn from a study of patients and donors after allogeneic stem cell transplantation. This CDR3 comprises 16 residues. V dropped 5 bases and J dropped 7; count of bases not matched to a gene: 13. The receptor was isolated from a human donor who was either an allogeneic HSCT recipient or a stem cell or donor lymphocyte infusion donor (not recorded which). It is not recorded whose cells these are; they may come from a transplant donor. V is TRBV12-3 or TRBV12-4 and J is TRBJ2-1; 8 bases fit TRBD2. Input material: blood, either unsorted or a sorted T cell fraction (not recorded which). CDR3 bases: TGTGCCAGCAGTCGGGGTAGCGGGATTGGTACTAATGAGCAGTTCTTC. Residues: CASSRGSGIGTNEQFF.